The present T cell receptor beta chain was sequenced within a study of shared clonotypes between healthy human individuals. Study information: Donor composition was two women and three men, aged 18 to 49.

Produced via immunoSEQ multiplex PCR; TCRdb's table is partial and in-frame only. The profile covers a few million clones, with about 92% appearing a single time and over 0.12% taken by the ten largest. This CDR3 is built from 15 residues. V gave up 5 bases and J gave up 0 bases; unmatched junction bases: 6. Germline V CDR1 and CDR2: SEHNR, FQNEAQ (reference sequence). Memory CD4+ cells were the fraction left after CD45RA+ naive selection. This clone was counted between two and nine times. This chain links TRBV7-9 with TRBJ1-1; 7 positions match TRBD1. The sequence derives from a young man in good health. Sequences were obtained from naive CD4+ T cells sorted from blood. Subset denoted: CD45RA+ positively selected. The CDR3 loop reads CASSARQGMNTEAFF. CDR3 sequence (DNA): TGTGCCAGCAGCGCAAGACAGGGCATGAACACTGAAGCTTTCTTT.